A single sample gave rise to the 32 T cell receptor beta chains below, sequenced in a study of shared clonotypes between healthy human individuals. Only in-frame clones appear in the TCRdb table, and some are missing; sequencing was by immunoSEQ multiplex PCR. The table lists hundreds of thousands of clones, approximately 96% of them singletons, with roughly 0.12% in the top ten. Naive CD8 cells lacked CD45RO, underwent positive selection for CCR7 and left out terminally differentiated effector memory CD45RA+ cells. The sample taken for sequencing was naive CD8+ T cells sorted from blood. The receptors come from a woman aged 25 to 39 in good health.

CDR3 loop: CASSLGRAGGAYEQYF. CDR3 nucleotide sequence: TGCGCCAGCAGCTTGGGTCGGGCGGGAGGCGCCTACGAGCAGTACTTC. The chain is built from TRBV5-1 and TRBJ2-7; 8 bases match TRBD2. V lost 0 bases, J lost 2 bases, and 7 bases stayed unmatched. The germline V gene encodes CDR1 SGHRS and CDR2 YFSETQ. The CDR3 extends over 16 amino acids.

The chain couples TRBV6-6 to TRBJ1-5; no reliable D call. The V and J ends lost 5 bases and 1 base respectively, with 12 bases between them. Germline V CDR1 and CDR2: MNHNY, SVGAGI (reference sequence). The CDR3 loop spans 15 amino acids. The CDR3 coding sequence is TGTGCCAGCAGTCTCCCAGGTTCGAGCAATCAGCCCCAGCATTTT. Residues: CASSLPGSSNQPQHF.

This clone was seen a handful of times. The chain combines TRBV27 with TRBJ2-7; the D gene is possibly TRBD1 (6 bases). Germline V lookup: CDR1 MNHEY, CDR2 SMNVEV (reference sequence). V gave up 5 bases and J gave up 0 bases, with 11 bases separating them. The CDR3 runs 14 residues. The CDR3 region is CASSIAGASYEQYF. The CDR3 DNA follows: TGTGCCAGCAGTATCGCAGGGGCCTCCTACGAGCAGTACTTC.

CDR3 DNA: TGTGCCAGCTCACCACCGACAATTACGAACACTGAAGCTTTCTTT. It is translated as CASSPPTITNTEAFF. The rearrangement links TRBV18 to TRBJ1-1; unclear D gene. Per the germline V gene, CDR1 is KGHSH and CDR2 is LQKENI. V lost 0 bases to trimming and J lost 1 base, with 9 bases between them. This CDR3 spans 15 amino acids.

CDR3 in DNA: TGTGCCAGCAGTTTGGGACTAGCGGGAATAGAGACCCAGTACTTC. This encodes CASSLGLAGIETQYF. The J gene is TRBJ2-5, the V gene TRBV27; 13 bases are shared with TRBD2. V gave up 3 bases and J gave up 4 bases; unmatched junction bases: 2. Germline CDR1 and CDR2: MNHEY and SMNVEV (reference sequence). The CDR3 runs 15 residues.

The CDR3 DNA reads TGCGCCAGCAGCCAGGACACGGGCTTAGGGCACACTGAAGCTTTCTTT. It is translated as CASSQDTGLGHTEAFF. The chain is built from TRBV4-1 and TRBJ1-1; D might be TRBD1 (5 bases). CDR3 length: 16 residues. Germline V CDR1 and CDR2: MGHRA, YSYEKL. V was shortened by 3 bases and J by 3 bases, with 17 bases between the two germline ends.

The CDR3 reads CASSWPGLAGAGETQYF. The DNA for the CDR3 is TGTGCCAGCAGTTGGCCCGGACTAGCGGGAGCTGGAGAGACCCAGTACTTC. V usage is TRBV28 and J usage is TRBJ2-5; 13 bases match TRBD2. With 4 bases clipped from V and 4 bases from J, the junction kept 9 bases outside the gene matches. Germline V gene data show CDR1 as MDHEN and CDR2 as SYDVKM. The CDR3 runs 17 residues.

The rearrangement links TRBV19 to TRBJ2-1; 7 bases align to TRBD2. This CDR3 contains 16 residues. Germline CDR1 LNHDA, CDR2 SQIVND (reference sequence). V shed 5 bases and J 5 bases; nucleotides not matched to a gene: 12. The CDR3 nucleotides are TGTGCCAGTAGTGAGGGGAGCGGGATCTACGACAATGAGCAGTTCTTC. Protein product: CASSEGSGIYDNEQFF.

The chain recombines TRBV29-1 with TRBJ2-5, with 10 bases that match TRBD1. Matching the DNA end better, TRBJ2-7 makes the J call doubtful. The germline gives CDR1 SQVTM, CDR2 ANQGSEA. This CDR3 is 12 amino acids long. The CDR3 DNA reads as TGCAGCGCTGGGACAGGGGCCCACGAGCAGTACTTC. As protein: CSAGTGAHEQYF.

The chain links TRBV19 to TRBJ2-7; 7 bases fit TRBD2. This CDR3 comprises 14 residues. CDR1 and CDR2 from the germline V gene are LNHDA and SQIVND (reference sequence). J gave up 5 bases and V 1 base, and 5 bases lay outside the gene matches. The CDR3 coding sequence is TGTGCCAGTAGTATAGTCGGCGGGAGCAACGAGCAGTACTTC. This translates into CASSIVGGSNEQYF.

A remark on this clone: The sample carries other DNA sequences with the same CDR3. This sequence joins TRBV5-1 and TRBJ1-1; D is undetermined. The CDR3 runs 14 residues. Germline CDR1 SGHRS, CDR2 YFSETQ. The V end was cut by 0 bases, the J end by 5 bases, with 11 bases between. As DNA, the CDR3 is TGCGCCAGCAGCTTGGCGGGATTCGGGACTGAAGCTTTCTTT. Translation gives CASSLAGFGTEAFF.

There are a few counts of this clone. The genes are TRBV11-2 and TRBJ2-7, with a possible D match to TRBD1 (5 bases). Trimming took off 1 base at V and 2 bases at J, with 9 bases between the two ends. The germline V gene encodes CDR1 SGHAT and CDR2 FQNNGV. The CDR3 loop spans 14 amino acids. CDR3 region: CASSLAIGAYEQYF. In nucleotides, the CDR3 is TGTGCCAGCAGCTTAGCGATAGGGGCCTACGAGCAGTACTTC.

The rearrangement links TRBV27 to TRBJ2-7; D might be TRBD2 (5 bases). V lost 4 bases to trimming and J lost 0 bases, with 13 bases between them. In germline, CDR1 is MNHEY, CDR2 SMNVEV (reference sequence). The CDR3 extends over 15 amino acids. CDR3 sequence (DNA): TGTGCCAGCAGTTCACTAGTGGGTGGCTCCTACGAGCAGTACTTC. It encodes CASSSLVGGSYEQYF.

The chain combines TRBV9 with TRBJ2-1, with TRBD2 matching over 8 bases. In germline, CDR1 is SGDLS, CDR2 YYNGEE. The CDR3 totals 14 residues. The V segment lost 2 bases and the J segment 9 bases; nucleotides outside the gene matches: 7. CDR3 in amino acids: CASSVGREGGEQFF. In DNA form, the CDR3 reads TGTGCCAGCAGCGTGGGTCGGGAGGGAGGTGAGCAGTTCTTC.

The gene calls are TRBV6-5 and TRBJ1-5; D unresolved. The germline V gene has CDR1 MNHEY and CDR2 SVGAGI. With 0 bases removed from V and 5 bases from J, the gap between germline ends came to 14 bases. CDR3 length: 16 amino acids. The CDR3 sequence: CASSYSLPRDDQPQHF. In DNA, the CDR3 is TGTGCCAGCAGTTACTCGTTACCCCGAGATGATCAGCCCCAGCATTTT.

The chain has TRBV29-1 and TRBJ2-1, with unresolved D. This CDR3 has 11 amino acids. Germline V lookup: CDR1 SQVTM, CDR2 ANQGSEA. V lost 6 bases to trimming and J lost 2 bases, with 5 bases between them. For the CDR3, the DNA is TGCAGCGTGATGACCTACAATGAGCAGTTCTTC. Amino acids: CSVMTYNEQFF.

The chain employs TRBV27 and TRBJ2-5, with TRBD1 as a possible D gene (5 bases). CDR1 is MNHEY, CDR2 SMNVEV, per germline (reference sequence). The CDR3 has 14 residues. V was clipped by 6 bases and J by 1 base, with 12 bases between them. DNA for the CDR3: TGTGCCAGCAGCTTCCTAGGGGCCCAAGAGACCCAGTACTTC. This translates into CASSFLGAQETQYF.

The gene calls are TRBV28 and TRBJ2-3, with TRBD2 matching 8 bases. The CDR3 runs 16 residues. CDR1 MDHEN and CDR2 SYDVKM come from the germline V gene. J was trimmed by 4 bases and V by 7 bases; bases with no gene match: 13. For the CDR3, the DNA is TGTGCCAGCAAAGGGGCGGGAGGATCGTCAGCAGATACGCAGTATTTT. It encodes CASKGAGGSSADTQYF.

The chain has TRBV5-4 and TRBJ1-6; 7 bases are a match to TRBD1. The CDR3 is 15 amino acids. Germline V CDR1 and CDR2: SGHNT, YYREEE (reference sequence). V lost 2 bases to trimming and J lost 5 bases; unmatched junction nucleotides: 4. The CDR3 here is CASSLDTGDNSPLHF. In DNA, the CDR3 is TGTGCCAGCAGCTTAGATACAGGGGATAATTCACCCCTCCACTTT.

This chain connects TRBV28 to TRBJ2-3; 11 bases are shared with TRBD2. Germline values: CDR1 MDHEN, CDR2 SYDVKM. The CDR3 runs to 19 residues. Trimming took 2 bases from V and 2 from J; bases not matched to a gene: 12. The CDR3 protein is CASSLPGTSGGPYTDTQYF. The CDR3 DNA follows: TGTGCCAGCAGTTTACCGGGGACTAGCGGAGGCCCCTACACAGATACGCAGTATTTT.

J is TRBJ2-7 and V is TRBV5-1; 8 bases match TRBD1. The CDR3 is 17 residues long. The V gene end was trimmed by 4 bases and the J gene end by 7 bases; junction bases not matched to a gene: 19. Germline lookup yields CDR1 SGHRS and CDR2 YFSETQ. As DNA, the CDR3 is TGCGCCAGCAGCCTCGATATCCGGACAGGGTCCATAGGGGAGCAGTACTTC. Translation: CASSLDIRTGSIGEQYF.

On this clone: The sample carries other DNA sequences with the same CDR3. DNA of the CDR3: TGCGCCAGCCGGGACTACGAGCAGTACTTC. This encodes CASRDYEQYF. This rearrangement joins TRBV10-2 to TRBJ2-7; D might be TRBD2 (5 bases). There are 10 residues in the CDR3. Germline V gives CDR1 WSHSY, CDR2 SAAADI. V was pared by 8 bases and J by 3 bases, with 5 bases between.

This rearrangement joins TRBV28 to TRBJ1-1; no definite D call. In germline, CDR1 is MDHEN, CDR2 SYDVKM. V was shortened by 4 bases and J by 8 bases, with 11 bases between the two germline ends. The CDR3 runs 12 residues. The CDR3 protein is CASSYDGNEAFF. Written as DNA, the CDR3 is TGTGCCAGCAGTTATGACGGTAACGAAGCTTTCTTT.

This chain joins TRBV7-9 and TRBJ2-3, with D possibly being TRBD2 (6 bases). This CDR3 contains 15 residues. CDR1 SEHNR and CDR2 FQNEAQ come from the germline V gene (reference sequence). V lost 4 bases and J 5 bases, leaving 16 bases between the germline ends. CDR3 in DNA: TGTGCCAGCAGCTCGGACTACCTGGAGCAAGATACGCAGTATTTT. Protein sequence: CASSSDYLEQDTQYF.

Remarks on this clone: The junction departs from germline at one end; a sequencing error may be responsible. V and J are TRBV13 and TRBJ2-1, with D hard to call. The CDR3 has 14 residues. The germline V gene encodes CDR1 PRHDT and CDR2 FYEKMQ (reference sequence). The CDR3 sequence is CASSLGRGLTEQFF. The CDR3 DNA follows: TGTGCCAGCAGCCTAGGGCGTGGGCTTACAGAGCAGTTCTTC.

The V call is TRBV18, the J call TRBJ2-7, with D unresolved. Trimming pared 3 bases from V and 5 bases from J, leaving 8 bases between. This CDR3 has 12 amino acids. Germline V gene sequence: CDR1 KGHSH, CDR2 LQKENI. The CDR3 DNA reads as TGTGCCAGCTCACCTCCAAATAACGAGCAGTACTTC. Protein sequence: CASSPPNNEQYF.

This CDR3 reads CASSEGSNTGELFF. The CDR3 nucleotides read TGTGCCAGCAGTGAAGGTTCGAACACCGGGGAGCTGTTTTTT. The chain employs TRBV25-1 and TRBJ2-2; D not resolved. The CDR3 length is 14 residues. The V end was cut by 2 bases, the J end by 0 bases, with 4 bases between. The V gene's germline CDR1 is MGHDK and CDR2 SYGVNS.

The rearrangement links TRBV6-1 to TRBJ2-1; 7 positions match TRBD2. Germline CDR1 MNHNS, CDR2 SASEGT. This CDR3 region has 13 residues. The V and J ends lost 10 bases and 8 bases, in that order; junction bases with no gene match: 11. For the CDR3, the DNA is TGTGCCATCACCAGGGAGGGAAGAGATGAGCAGTTCTTC. Protein: CAITREGRDEQFF.

The rearrangement links TRBV29-1 to TRBJ1-1; no reliable D call. The V end was cut by 1 base, the J end by 4 bases, with 13 bases between. The CDR3 spans 14 residues. The germline V gene encodes CDR1 SQVTM and CDR2 ANQGSEA. The DNA for the CDR3 is TGCAGCGTTGAAGGACTGGGCAGGAGCACTGAAGCTTTCTTT. This gives the protein CSVEGLGRSTEAFF.

The rearrangement links TRBV9 to TRBJ2-1; 7 positions match TRBD2. The CDR3 is made up of 14 amino acids. The J segment lost 8 bases and the V segment lost 0 bases, leaving 5 bases of the junction unmatched. Germline loops: CDR1 SGDLS, CDR2 YYNGEE. The CDR3 DNA sequence: TGTGCCAGCAGCGTAGCGGGAGGTGGAGATGAGCAGTTCTTC. This gives the protein CASSVAGGGDEQFF.

With regard to this clone: The same CDR3 can be traced to other DNA sequences in this sample. V is TRBV7-9 and J is TRBJ2-1, with D unresolved. There are 13 residues in the CDR3. V lost 0 bases and J 5 bases, leaving 5 bases between the germline ends. The germline V gene encodes CDR1 SEHNR and CDR2 FQNEAQ (reference sequence). The CDR3 protein is CASSLAPDNEQFF. DNA for the CDR3: TGTGCCAGCAGCTTAGCGCCCGACAATGAGCAGTTCTTC.

A single count supports this clone. The chain is built from TRBV27 and TRBJ2-1; 8 bases agree with TRBD2. With V trimmed by 5 bases and J by 7 bases, 16 bases remained unmatched. CDR1 and CDR2 from the germline V gene are MNHEY and SMNVEV (reference sequence). CDR3 length equals 17 residues. For the CDR3, the DNA is TGTGCCAGCAGTGGATACCCCGGGTTGGTAGCGGGAAATGAGCAGTTCTTC. Amino acid sequence: CASSGYPGLVAGNEQFF.